This TCR beta chain was sequenced during a study of cytomegalovirus exposure and HLA in healthy donors. General study results and limits: Presence/absence analyses assumed roughly uniform sequencing depth across donors, which may not hold. Previously analyzed data showed that most TCR beta V segments were productive at a frequency of about 87% or about 30%. Immune exposure information comprised only CMV serostatus. A list of roughly 180 TCR beta chains associated with cytomegalovirus was given.

Comments on this clone: Its specificity is not known.

The PCR ran on 60 Vbeta and 13 Jbeta primers. Repertoires were generated with immunoSEQ multiplex PCR, while TCRdb's copy carries only in-frame clones and drops some. The sample holds 100,000 to 150,000 clones, roughly four fifths seen once. This clonotype was obtained from a man aged 18 to 29 in good health and CMV-seronegative. The material sequenced was PBMCs.

CDR3 sequence: CSGWGPGRGGEAFF. Here the CDR3 DNA reads TGCAGCGGATGGGGGCCAGGGCGCGGGGGTGAAGCTTTCTTT. V usage is TRBV29-1 and J usage is TRBJ1-1; maybe TRBD1 (6 bases). The CDR3 totals 14 residues. Germline loops: CDR1 SQVTM, CDR2 ANQGSEA. V was shortened by 7 bases and J by 7 bases, with 22 bases between the two germline ends.